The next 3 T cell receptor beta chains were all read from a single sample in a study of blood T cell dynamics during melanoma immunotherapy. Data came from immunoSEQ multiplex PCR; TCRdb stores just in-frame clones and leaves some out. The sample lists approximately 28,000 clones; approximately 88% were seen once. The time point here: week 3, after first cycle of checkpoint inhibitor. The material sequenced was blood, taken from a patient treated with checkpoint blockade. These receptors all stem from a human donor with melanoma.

This CDR3 is CASSFAGAQNEKLFF. The CDR3 nucleotides are TGTGCCAGCAGTTTCGCGGGGGCTCAGAATGAAAAACTGTTTTTT. The V gene is TRBV27, the J gene TRBJ1-4, with a possible D match to TRBD1 (6 bases). This CDR3 has 15 residues. Germline-derived CDR1 and CDR2 are MNHEY and SMNVEV (reference sequence). The V end lost 3 bases, the J end lost 5 bases, and 13 bases lay between the germline ends.

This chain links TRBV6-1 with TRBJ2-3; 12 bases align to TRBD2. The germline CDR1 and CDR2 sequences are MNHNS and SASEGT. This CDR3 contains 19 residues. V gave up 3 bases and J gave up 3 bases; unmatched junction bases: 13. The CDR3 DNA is TGTGCCAGCAGTGATAGTCTCCTAGCGGGGGGGCTTGGGACAGATACGCAGTATTTT. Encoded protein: CASSDSLLAGGLGTDTQYF.

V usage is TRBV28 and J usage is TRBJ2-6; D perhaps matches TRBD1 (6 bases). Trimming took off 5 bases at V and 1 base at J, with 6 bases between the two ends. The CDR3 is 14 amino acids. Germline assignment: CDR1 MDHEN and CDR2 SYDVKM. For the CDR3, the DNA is TGTGCCAGCAGTACAGGGTCTGGGGCCAACGTCCTGACTTTC. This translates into CASSTGSGANVLTF.